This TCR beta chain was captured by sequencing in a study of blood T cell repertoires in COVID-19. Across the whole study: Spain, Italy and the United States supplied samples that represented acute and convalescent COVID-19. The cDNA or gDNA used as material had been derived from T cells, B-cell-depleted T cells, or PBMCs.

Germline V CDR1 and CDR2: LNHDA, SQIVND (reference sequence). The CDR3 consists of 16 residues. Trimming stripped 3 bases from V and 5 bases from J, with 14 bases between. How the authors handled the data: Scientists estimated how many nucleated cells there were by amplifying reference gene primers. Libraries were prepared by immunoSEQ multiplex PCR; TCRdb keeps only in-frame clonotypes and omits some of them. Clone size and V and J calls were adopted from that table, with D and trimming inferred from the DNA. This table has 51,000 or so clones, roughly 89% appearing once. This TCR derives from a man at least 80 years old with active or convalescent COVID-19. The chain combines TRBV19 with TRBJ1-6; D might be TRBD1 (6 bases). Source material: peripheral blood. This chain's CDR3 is CASSMGRQAHNSPLHF. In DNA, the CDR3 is TGTGCCAGTAGTATGGGGAGACAGGCGCATAATTCACCCCTCCACTTT.